The 12 T cell receptor beta chains below all came from one sample that was sequenced in a study of untreated major depressive disorder. TCRdb's copy holds only in-frame clones and misses some; the assay was immunoSEQ multiplex PCR. This table has tens of thousands of clones, 85% to 95% appearing once. Sequences were obtained from CD4+ T cells from PBMCs. These receptors came from a young man in good health.

The chain carries TRBV9 and TRBJ2-5; D is possibly TRBD1 (6 bases). Trimming removed 3 bases at V and 1 base at J, with 10 bases between. Looked up from germline, CDR1 is SGDLS and CDR2 is YYNGEE. The CDR3 consists of 14 residues. The CDR3 nucleotides read TGTGCCAGCAGCGCGGGACACCCCCAAGAGACCCAGTACTTC. Translation gives CASSAGHPQETQYF.

The V call is TRBV5-7, the J call TRBJ2-7; TRBD2 is a possible D gene (6 bases). TRBV5-7 falls under the ORF class, with uncertain function. V lost 4 bases, J lost 5 bases, and 13 bases lay in between. The CDR3 runs to 13 residues. CDR3 residues: CASSVTSYDEQYF. DNA of the CDR3: TGTGCCAGCAGCGTTACTAGCTACGACGAGCAGTACTTC.

The rearrangement uses TRBV7-8 and TRBJ2-7, with D unclear. V dropped 3 bases and J dropped 3 bases, with 3 bases sitting between them. Germline assignment: CDR1 SGHVS and CDR2 FQNEAQ. CDR3 size: 11 residues. CDR3 region: CASSFDYEQYF. CDR3 DNA: TGTGCCAGCAGCTTCGACTACGAGCAGTACTTC. Complete variable domain (other parts from reference TRBV7-8 and TRBJ2-7): GAGVSQSPRYKVAKRGQDVALRCDPISGHVSLFWYQQALGQGPEFLTYFQNEAQLDKSGLPSDRFFAERPEGSVSTLKIQRTQQEDSAVYLCASSFDYEQYFGPGTRLTVT.

The chain employs TRBV7-8 and TRBJ2-1, with TRBD1 identical over 7 bases. The CDR3 is made up of 16 amino acids. Looked up from germline, CDR1 is SGHVS and CDR2 is FQNEAQ. V lost 5 bases and J lost 5; bases outside the gene matches: 12. The CDR3 bases are TGTGCCAGCAGCCCCGGACAGGTTTTGGCGGACAATGAGCAGTTCTTC. Residues: CASSPGQVLADNEQFF.

On this clone: The junction departs from the called germline gene at one end, perhaps through a read error. This CDR3 is CASSLEKGAERFF. The DNA for the CDR3 is TGCGCCAGCAGCTTGGAAAAGGGCGCTGAGCGGTTCTTC. This chain links TRBV5-1 with TRBJ2-1; D unresolved. Germline CDR1 SGHRS, CDR2 YFSETQ. The CDR3 contains 13 residues.

CDR3 sequence reads: CAISIGLAGEGGEQYF. For the CDR3, the DNA is TGTGCCATCAGCATTGGACTAGCGGGAGAGGGGGGCGAGCAGTACTTC. V is TRBV10-3 and J is TRBJ2-7; TRBD2 matches 13 bases. Germline loops: CDR1 ENHRY, CDR2 SYGVKD. V gave up 6 bases and J gave up 6 bases; unmatched junction bases: 11. This CDR3 comprises 16 residues.

The rearrangement uses TRBV7-3 and TRBJ1-2, with D possibly matching TRBD1 (5 bases). Germline-derived CDR1 and CDR2 are SGHTA and FQGTGA. V was trimmed by 5 bases and J by 4 bases, leaving 11 bases between them. The CDR3 has 13 residues. This chain's CDR3 is CASSASGPYGYTF. The CDR3, as DNA: TGTGCCAGCAGCGCGTCGGGGCCCTATGGCTACACCTTC.

This clone has only a few counts. This chain links TRBV4-3 with TRBJ1-4, with unresolved D. Per the germline V gene, CDR1 is LGHNA and CDR2 is YSLEER. The CDR3 contains 17 residues. Deletions cut 1 base from V and 6 bases from J, with 18 bases between. CDR3 protein: CASSQGNAGAPYEKLFF. The CDR3 DNA sequence: TGCGCCAGCAGCCAAGGAAATGCGGGAGCCCCTTATGAAAAACTGTTTTTT.

The CDR3, as DNA: TGTGCCAGCAGCCGAGGGTACGGCTACACCTTC. Encoded protein: CASSRGYGYTF. The chain uses TRBV6-5 and TRBJ1-2, with D unresolved. The CDR3 is made up of 11 amino acids. Germline V gene data show CDR1 as MNHEY and CDR2 as SVGAGI. The V gene lost 6 bases and the J gene lost 8 bases, with 10 bases spanning the gap.

The chain carries TRBV7-8 and TRBJ1-5, with a possible D match to TRBD1 (6 bases). The ends were cut back, 7 bases at V and 4 bases at J, with 20 bases in the middle. The CDR3 spans 16 residues. Germline CDR1 and CDR2: SGHVS and FQNEAQ. This CDR3 reads CASIRDTDILNQPQHF. The DNA for the CDR3 is TGTGCCAGCATCCGGGACACAGATATACTTAATCAGCCCCAGCATTTT.

The chain couples TRBV25-1 to TRBJ2-7; 8 nucleotides match TRBD2. The CDR3 spans 14 residues. The V and J ends lost 2 bases and 2 bases, in that order; junction bases with no gene match: 2. Per germline, CDR1 MGHDK and CDR2 SYGVNS. Here the CDR3 reads CASSELGGAYEQYF. Written as DNA, the CDR3 is TGTGCCAGCAGTGAACTCGGGGGGGCCTACGAGCAGTACTTC.

V gene TRBV19 combines with J gene TRBJ2-7; 12 bases map to TRBD1. Germline lookup yields CDR1 LNHDA and CDR2 SQIVND (reference sequence). The ends lost 4 bases at V and 5 bases at J; junction bases unmatched: 3. The CDR3 totals 14 residues. Here the CDR3 reads CASSRDRGRNEQYF. CDR3 sequence (DNA): TGTGCCAGTAGTAGGGACAGGGGGCGAAACGAGCAGTACTTC.